The source of this T cell receptor beta chain is a study of shared clonotypes between healthy human individuals. Trimming left V 2 bases short and J 2 bases short, with 8 bases between. The CDR3 is 14 residues long. Germline V gene lookup returns CDR1 LNHDA and CDR2 SQIVND (reference sequence). To note about this clone: The antigen remains unidentified.

The data were produced by immunoSEQ multiplex PCR, yet TCRdb's version contains in-frame clones alone and is incomplete. The sample lists roughly 600,000 clones, 98% occurring once. General study results and limits: The four-donor shared clonotypes exceeded non-shared clonotypes in generation probability, with non-shared ones scoring lower. Estimated richness values were generally larger in naive subsets than in memory subsets.

Positive CCR7 selection of CD45RO-negative cells yielded the naive CD8 cells, and terminally differentiated effector memory CD45RA+ cells were excluded. Recent acute infections and vaccinations were absent in the healthy HIV-negative adult donors. Caucasian adults living in Nashville, Tennessee, provided all samples. The chain is built from TRBV19 and TRBJ2-3; no clear D gene. The sequencing sample was made of naive CD8+ T cells sorted from blood. This sequence originates from a man aged 25-45 years in good health. Here the CDR3 DNA reads TGTGCCAGTAGTATACTACTTATCACAGATACGCAGTATTTT. This sequence encodes CASSILLITDTQYF.